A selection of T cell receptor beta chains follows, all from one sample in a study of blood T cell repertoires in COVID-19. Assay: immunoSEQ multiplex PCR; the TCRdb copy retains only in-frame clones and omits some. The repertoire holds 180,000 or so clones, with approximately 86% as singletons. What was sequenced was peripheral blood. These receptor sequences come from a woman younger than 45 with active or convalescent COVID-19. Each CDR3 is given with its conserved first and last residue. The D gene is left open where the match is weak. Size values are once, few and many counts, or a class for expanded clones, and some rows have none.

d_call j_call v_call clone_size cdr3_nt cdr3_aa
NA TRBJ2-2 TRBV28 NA TGTGCCAGCAGCCCGGGAAACGCGAACACCGGGGAGCTGTTTTTT CASSPGNANTGELFF
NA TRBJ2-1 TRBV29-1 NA TGCAGCGTTGAAGACTATGGTCGAGCGGAAACATACAATGAGCAGTTCTTC CSVEDYGRAETYNEQFF
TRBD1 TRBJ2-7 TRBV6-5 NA TGTGCCACCGACAGGGTCTACGAGCAGTACTTC CATDRVYEQYF
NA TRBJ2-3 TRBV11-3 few TGTGCCAGCAGCTCTCCCGCAGATACGCAGTATTTT CASSSPADTQYF
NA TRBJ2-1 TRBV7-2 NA TGTGCCAGCAGCTGGCGGGACTCCTACAATGAGCAGTTCTTC CASSWRDSYNEQFF
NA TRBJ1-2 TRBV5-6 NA TGTGCCAGCAGCTTGGACAGGGACGGCTACACCTTC CASSLDRDGYTF
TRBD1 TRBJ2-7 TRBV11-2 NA TGTGCCAGCAGCACGACAGGGAACGAGCAGTACTTC CASSTTGNEQYF
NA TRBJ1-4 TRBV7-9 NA TGTGCCAGCAGCTTAGGGGCAGAACTACTGTTTTTT CASSLGAELLFF
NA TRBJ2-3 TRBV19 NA TGTGCCAGTAGGCTACAGGGTAGCACAGATACGCAGTATTTT CASRLQGSTDTQYF
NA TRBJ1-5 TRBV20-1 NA TGCAGTGCTAGTTCCCGCTATAGCAATCAGCCCCAGCATTTT CSASSRYSNQPQHF
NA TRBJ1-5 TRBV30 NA TGTGCCTGGAGTGTAAGCAGGATCAATCAGCCCCAGCATTTT CAWSVSRINQPQHF
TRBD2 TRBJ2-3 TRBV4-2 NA TGTGCCAGCAGCCAAGTTTATAGCGGGGGGGGTGCAGATACGCAGTATTTT CASSQVYSGGGADTQYF
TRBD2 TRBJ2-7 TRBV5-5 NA TGTGCCAGCAGCCCTAGGGGTAGCGGGAGGGACGGCTACGAGCAGTACTTC CASSPRGSGRDGYEQYF
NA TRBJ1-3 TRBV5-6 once TGTGCCAGCAGCTTGCCAGGGACAGGAAACACCATATATTTT CASSLPGTGNTIYF
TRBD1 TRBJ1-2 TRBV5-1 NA TGCGCCAGCAGCACGGGACAGACGACTAACTATGGCTACACCTTC CASSTGQTTNYGYTF
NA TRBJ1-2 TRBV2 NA TGTGCCAGCATAAGGCGGGACTATGGCTACACCTTC CASIRRDYGYTF
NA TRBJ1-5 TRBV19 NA TGTGCCAGTTCCGGGACACTTGATCAGCCCCAGCATTTT CASSGTLDQPQHF
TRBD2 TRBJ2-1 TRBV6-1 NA TGTGCCAGCAGTGAGAGGGCGGGGGGCCTTTACAATGAGCAGTTCTTC CASSERAGGLYNEQFF
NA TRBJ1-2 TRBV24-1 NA TGTGCCACCAGTGATTCGGCGGGGCTCTATGGCTACACCTTC CATSDSAGLYGYTF
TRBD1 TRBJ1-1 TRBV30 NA TGTGCCTGGAGTTTTCTGGGACAGGGGCCTAACACTGAAGCTTTCTTT CAWSFLGQGPNTEAFF
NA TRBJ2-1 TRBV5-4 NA TGTGCCAGCAGCCCCCTGAGCAGACTCGATGAGCAGTTCTTC CASSPLSRLDEQFF
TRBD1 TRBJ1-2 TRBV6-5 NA TGTGCCAGCAGTAGGACAGGGCTCTATGGCTACACCTTC CASSRTGLYGYTF
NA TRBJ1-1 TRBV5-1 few TGCGCCAGCAGCTTCCAGGGGAACACTGAAGCTTTCTTT CASSFQGNTEAFF
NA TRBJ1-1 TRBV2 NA TGTGCCAGCCTTGAAGGTCCCCAGAACACTGAAGCTTTCTTT CASLEGPQNTEAFF
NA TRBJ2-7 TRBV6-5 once TGTGCCAGCAGTTACTCTGGCCTGTTCAACTACGAGCAGTACTTC CASSYSGLFNYEQYF
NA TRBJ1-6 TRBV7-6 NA TGTGCCAGCAGCTTAGAAGGGAGGTATAATTCACCCCTCCACTTT CASSLEGRYNSPLHF
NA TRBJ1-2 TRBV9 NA TGTGCCAGCAGCCCCGGGGGGGGGTCAGACTATGGCTACACCTTC CASSPGGGSDYGYTF
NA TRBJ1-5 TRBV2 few TGTGCCAGCAGTGTCGAGGAGAGGCAGCCCCAGCATTTT CASSVEERQPQHF
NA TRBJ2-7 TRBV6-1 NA TGTGCCAGCAGTGAAGACAAGTACGAGCAGTACTTC CASSEDKYEQYF
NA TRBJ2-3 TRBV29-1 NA TGCAGCGTTGAGTCTAGCACAGATACGCAGTATTTT CSVESSTDTQYF
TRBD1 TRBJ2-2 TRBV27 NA TGTGCCAGCAGAGACAGGGGGGACACCGGGGAGCTGTTTTTT CASRDRGDTGELFF
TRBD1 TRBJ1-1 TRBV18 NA TGTGCCAGCTCACAAACCGGGACAGGGGGCGCGTTCCCTGAAGCTTTCTTT CASSQTGTGGAFPEAFF
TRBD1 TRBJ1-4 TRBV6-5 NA TGTGCCAGCCGAGGTTCCGGGACAGGGGCCGAAAAACTGTTTTTT CASRGSGTGAEKLFF
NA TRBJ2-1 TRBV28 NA TGTGCCAGCAGTTTTATAGGACGACGAGCGGGTTCTGAGCAGTTCTTC CASSFIGRRAGSEQFF
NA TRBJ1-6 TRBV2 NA TGTGCCAGCACGAAGGGGCTGGGTAATTCACCCCTCCACTTT CASTKGLGNSPLHF
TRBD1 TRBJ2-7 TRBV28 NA TGTGCCAGCAGTTTCGACAGGGTTCGGAACGAGCAGTACTTC CASSFDRVRNEQYF
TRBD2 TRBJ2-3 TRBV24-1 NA TGTGCCACCAGTGATTACGGACTAGCGGGAGGGCGCACAGATACGCAGTATTTT CATSDYGLAGGRTDTQYF
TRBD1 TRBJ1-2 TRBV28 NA TGTGCCAGCAGTGTGACAGGGATCAACTATGGCTACACCTTC CASSVTGINYGYTF
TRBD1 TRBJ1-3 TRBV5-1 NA TGCGCCAGCAGCTGGGAAGGGGGCCACTCTGGAAACACCATATATTTT CASSWEGGHSGNTIYF
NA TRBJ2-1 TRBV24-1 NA TGTGCCACCAGTGATGACTTCCCGGGTCTGAACAATGAGCAGTTCTTC CATSDDFPGLNNEQFF
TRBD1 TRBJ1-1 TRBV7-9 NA TGTGCCAGCAGCGGACAGGGGAACACTGAAGCTTTCTTT CASSGQGNTEAFF
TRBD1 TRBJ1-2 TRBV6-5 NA TGTGCCAGCAGTTTGACAGGGGATGGCTACACCTTC CASSLTGDGYTF
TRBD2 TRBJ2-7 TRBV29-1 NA TGCAGCGCCTTTAGCGGGGGGAGCTCCTACGAGCAGTACTTC CSAFSGGSSYEQYF
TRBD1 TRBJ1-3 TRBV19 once TGTGCCAGTAGCTTAACAGGGGCGGCTGGAAACACCATATATTTT CASSLTGAAGNTIYF
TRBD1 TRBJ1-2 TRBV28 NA TGTGCCAGCAGTTTAACAGGGGGCGCAACGGACTATGGCTACACCTTC CASSLTGGATDYGYTF
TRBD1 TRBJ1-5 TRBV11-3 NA TGTGCCAGCAGTCAAGGACAGGGTTCCAATCAGCCCCAGCATTTT CASSQGQGSNQPQHF
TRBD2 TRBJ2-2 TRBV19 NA TGTGCCAGTAGTAACCGACTAGCGGGGGGCACCGGGGAGCTGTTTTTT CASSNRLAGGTGELFF
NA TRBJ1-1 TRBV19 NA TGTGCCAGTAATCCACAGAAGAACACTGAAGCTTTCTTT CASNPQKNTEAFF
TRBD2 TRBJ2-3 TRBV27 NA TGTGCCAGCAGAGCGGGGCGGCAACCTGTGGGTACGCAGTATTTT CASRAGRQPVGTQYF
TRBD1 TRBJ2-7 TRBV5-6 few TGTGCCAGCAGCTGGGACAGACGCTACGAGCAGTACTTC CASSWDRRYEQYF
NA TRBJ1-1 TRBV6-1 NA TGTGCCAGCAGTGACAGGGGTTGGGAGGGCACTGAAGCTTTCTTT CASSDRGWEGTEAFF
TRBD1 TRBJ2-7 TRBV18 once TGTGCCAGCTCACTGGGACAGATATCCTACGAGCAGTACTTC CASSLGQISYEQYF
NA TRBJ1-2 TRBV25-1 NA TGTGCCAGCAGGGCTCCCCTCCATGGCTACACCTTC CASRAPLHGYTF
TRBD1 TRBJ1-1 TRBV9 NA TGTGCCAGCACTCAGACAGGGGCCGGCACTGAAGCTTTCTTT CASTQTGAGTEAFF
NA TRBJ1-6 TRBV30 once TGTGCCTGGAGTCCTACAGGCCAGTTCAATTCACCCCTCCACTTT CAWSPTGQFNSPLHF